Below, one T cell receptor (delta chain) is given with its context. The antigen remains undetermined. The TCRdb protein comes from a much larger clone and disagrees with this DNA's translation at residue 9, likely due to a read error; the protein given here is derived from the DNA. Bulk repertoires came from Vgamma9/Vdelta2+ or Vdelta2-negative gammadelta T cells flow-sorted from PBMC. This record comes from a study of γδ T cells in repeated Plasmodium falciparum infection. With V trimmed by 2 bases and J by 0 bases, 14 bases remained unmatched. The CDR3 loop spans 18 amino acids. Germline assignment: CDR1 GEAIGNYY and CDR2 EKD. Study findings and constraints: Waves of new clonotype selection appeared after repeated controlled infections in Vdelta2-negative, largely Vdelta1+, gammadelta T cells.

TCRdb redid clone calling on the multiplex PCR reads using CATT. The data contain tens of thousands of delta-chain clones, 0.85% to 1% of them seen just once; the ten biggest clones take up over 8.5%. The origin of this receptor is a pool of human donors (malaria-infected and uninfected, not separated). The chain links TRDV2 to TRDJ1, with 7 bases aligning to TRDD3. The J gene, not given by TCRdb, was assigned here from a germline match of the nucleotide sequence. Sequenced input: gamma-delta T cells from blood. In DNA, the CDR3 is TGTGCCTGTGACAGTCTACTGGGGAATTCACAGTACACCGATAAACTCATCTTT. Its protein is CACDSLLGNSQYTDKLIF.